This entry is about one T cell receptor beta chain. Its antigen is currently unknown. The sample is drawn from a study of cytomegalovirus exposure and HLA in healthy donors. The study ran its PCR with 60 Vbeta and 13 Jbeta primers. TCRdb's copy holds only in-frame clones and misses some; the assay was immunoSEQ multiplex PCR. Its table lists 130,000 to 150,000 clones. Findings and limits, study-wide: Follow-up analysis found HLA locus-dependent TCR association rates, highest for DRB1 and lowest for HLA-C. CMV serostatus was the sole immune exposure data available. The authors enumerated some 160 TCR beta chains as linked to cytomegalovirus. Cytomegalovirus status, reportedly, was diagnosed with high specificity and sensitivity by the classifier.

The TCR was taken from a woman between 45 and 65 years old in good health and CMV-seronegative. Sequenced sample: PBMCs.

The CDR3 nucleotides are TGTGCCAGCAGTGAGCTAGAAACTAATGAAAAACTGTTTTTT. This translates into CASSELETNEKLFF. The chain is built from TRBV25-1 and TRBJ1-4, with no clear D. V lost 3 bases and J 1 base, leaving 6 bases between the germline ends. The CDR3 contains 14 residues. The germline gives CDR1 MGHDK, CDR2 SYGVNS.